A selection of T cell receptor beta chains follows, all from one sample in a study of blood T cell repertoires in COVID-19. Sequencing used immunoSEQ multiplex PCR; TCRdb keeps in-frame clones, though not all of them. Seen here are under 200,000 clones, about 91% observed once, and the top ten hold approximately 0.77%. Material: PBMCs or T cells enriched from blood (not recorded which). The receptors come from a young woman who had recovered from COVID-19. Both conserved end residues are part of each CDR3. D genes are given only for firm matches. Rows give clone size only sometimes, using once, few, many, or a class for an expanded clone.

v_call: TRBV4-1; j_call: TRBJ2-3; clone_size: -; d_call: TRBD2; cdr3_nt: TGCGCCAGCAGCCAAGTGGCTAGCGGGTCAGATACGCAGTATTTT; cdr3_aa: CASSQVASGSDTQYF
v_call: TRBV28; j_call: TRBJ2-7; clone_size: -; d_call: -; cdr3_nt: TGTGCCAGCAGTTTACGGGTCTCCTACGAGCAGTACTTC; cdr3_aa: CASSLRVSYEQYF
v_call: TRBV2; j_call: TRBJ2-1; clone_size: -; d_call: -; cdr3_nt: TGTGCCAGCACGAGGGAGGTCCACAATGAGCAGTTCTTC; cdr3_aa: CASTREVHNEQFF
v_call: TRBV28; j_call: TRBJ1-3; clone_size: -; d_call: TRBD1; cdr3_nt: TGTGCCAGCAGTTTAGAGGGGGCGCATGGAAACACCATATATTTT; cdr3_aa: CASSLEGAHGNTIYF
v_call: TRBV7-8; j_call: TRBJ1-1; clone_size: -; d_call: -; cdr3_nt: TGTGCCAGCAGCCTTACAGGGAACACTGAAGCTTTCTTT; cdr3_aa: CASSLTGNTEAFF
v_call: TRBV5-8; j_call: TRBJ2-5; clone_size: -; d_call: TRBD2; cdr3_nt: TGTACCCCGGGACTAGCCTACCTCAAAGAGACCCAGTACTTC; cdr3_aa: CTPGLAYLKETQYF
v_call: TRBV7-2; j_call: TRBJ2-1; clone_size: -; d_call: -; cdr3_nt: TGTGCCAGCAGCTTAGCGGGAGGACGTTACAATGAGCAGTTCTTC; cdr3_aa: CASSLAGGRYNEQFF
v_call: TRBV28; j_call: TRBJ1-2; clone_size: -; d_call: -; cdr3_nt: TGTGCCAGCAGCTTCCCGCAGGGGAACTGGGGCTACACCTTC; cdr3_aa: CASSFPQGNWGYTF
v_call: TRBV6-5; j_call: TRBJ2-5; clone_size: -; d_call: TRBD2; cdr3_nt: TGTGCCAGCAGTTATAGCGGGCGGGGGATCCAAGAGACCCAGTACTTC; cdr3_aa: CASSYSGRGIQETQYF
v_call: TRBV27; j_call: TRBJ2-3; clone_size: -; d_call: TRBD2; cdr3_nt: TGTGCCAGCAGTCTGGGACTAACGAGCACAGATACGCAGTATTTT; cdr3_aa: CASSLGLTSTDTQYF
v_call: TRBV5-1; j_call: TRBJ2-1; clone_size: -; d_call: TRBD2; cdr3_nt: TGCGCCAGCAGCTTGGTTTCGTCCGGGAGGGCGTGGGGATCCTACAATGAGCAGTTCTTC; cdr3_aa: CASSLVSSGRAWGSYNEQFF
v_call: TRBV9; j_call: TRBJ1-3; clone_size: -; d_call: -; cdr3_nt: TGTGCCAGCAGCGTAACTCCCGGAAACACCATATATTTT; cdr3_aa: CASSVTPGNTIYF
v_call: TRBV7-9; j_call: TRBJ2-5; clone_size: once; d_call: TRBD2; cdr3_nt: TGTGCCAGCAGCTCCGCGGGGGGACTAGCGCCCAAGGGAGAGACCCAGTACTTC; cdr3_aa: CASSSAGGLAPKGETQYF
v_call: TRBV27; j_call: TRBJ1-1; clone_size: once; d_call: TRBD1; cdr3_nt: TGTGCCAGCAGTTTATTTGGACAGGGCAGCACTGAAGCTTTCTTT; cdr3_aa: CASSLFGQGSTEAFF